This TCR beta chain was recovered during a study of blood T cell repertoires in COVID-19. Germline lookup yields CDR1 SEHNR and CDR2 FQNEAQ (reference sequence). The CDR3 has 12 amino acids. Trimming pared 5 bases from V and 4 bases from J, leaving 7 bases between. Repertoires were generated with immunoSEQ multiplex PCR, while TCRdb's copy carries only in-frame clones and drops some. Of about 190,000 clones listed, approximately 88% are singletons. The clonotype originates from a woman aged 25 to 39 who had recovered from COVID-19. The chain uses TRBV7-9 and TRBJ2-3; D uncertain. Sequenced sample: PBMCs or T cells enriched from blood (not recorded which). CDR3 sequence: CASSPSPDTQYF. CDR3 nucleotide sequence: TGTGCCAGCAGCCCCAGTCCAGATACGCAGTATTTT.